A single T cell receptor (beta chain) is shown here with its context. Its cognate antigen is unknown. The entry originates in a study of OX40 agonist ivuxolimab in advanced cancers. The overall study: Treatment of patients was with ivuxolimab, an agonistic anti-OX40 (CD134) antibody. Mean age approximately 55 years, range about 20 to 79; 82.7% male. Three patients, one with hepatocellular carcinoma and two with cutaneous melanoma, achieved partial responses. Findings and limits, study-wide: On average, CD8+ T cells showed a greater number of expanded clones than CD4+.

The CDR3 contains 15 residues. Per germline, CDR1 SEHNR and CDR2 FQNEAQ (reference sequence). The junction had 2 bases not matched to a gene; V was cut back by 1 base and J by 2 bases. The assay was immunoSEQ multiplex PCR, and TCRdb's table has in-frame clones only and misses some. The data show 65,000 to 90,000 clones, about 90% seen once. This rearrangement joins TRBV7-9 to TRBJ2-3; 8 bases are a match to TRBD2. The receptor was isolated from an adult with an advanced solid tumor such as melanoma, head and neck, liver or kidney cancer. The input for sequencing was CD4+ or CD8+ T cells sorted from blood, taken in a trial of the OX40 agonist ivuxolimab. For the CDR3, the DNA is TGTGCCAGCAGCTTAGAACTAGCGGACACAGATACGCAGTATTTT. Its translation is CASSLELADTDTQYF.